What follows describes a single TCR beta chain. This specimen comes from a study of shared clonotypes between healthy human individuals. This CDR3 is 15 amino acids long. Trimming at V came to 2 bases and at J to 5 bases, leaving 5 bases not matched to a gene. From germline, CDR1 is ENHRY and CDR2 SYGVKD. Data came from immunoSEQ multiplex PCR; TCRdb stores just in-frame clones and leaves some out. This sample has approximately 1.4 million clones, with nearly 99% found just once. This receptor was taken from a man younger than 45 in good health. V and J are TRBV10-3 and TRBJ1-5; TRBD1 matches at 8 bases. Sequencing used naive CD4+ T cells sorted from blood. The subset is: CD45RA+ positively selected. The DNA of the CDR3 is TGTGCCATCAGTGAGCTTGGACAGGGAGATCAGCCCCAGCATTTT. Protein sequence: CAISELGQGDQPQHF.